This T cell receptor (beta chain) was identified during a study of cytomegalovirus exposure and HLA in healthy donors. The PCR contained 60 Vbeta and 13 Jbeta primers. Here immunoSEQ multiplex PCR was the method, and the copy in TCRdb shows in-frame clones only, minus some. The sample records around 130,000 clones, approximately 80% being singletons. With respect to this clone: Its target is not known.

Study observations and caveats: As a later analysis showed, several of the most significant clusters appeared to be linked to common viral pathogens. Presence/absence results assume similar sequencing depth per donor, which may not hold.

The TCR comes from a woman aged 18-29 years in good health and CMV-seronegative. Input material: PBMCs.

The CDR3: CASSPEAGGSYEQYF. As DNA, the CDR3 is TGTGCCAGCTCACCAGAGGCAGGGGGCTCCTACGAGCAGTACTTC. The rearrangement joins TRBV18 to TRBJ2-7, with TRBD1 matching 7 bases. J lost 0 bases, V lost 2 bases, and 4 bases had no gene match. CDR1 and CDR2 (germline): KGHSH, LQKENI. This CDR3 is 15 amino acids long.